The source of this TCR beta chain is a study of T-cell reconstitution after alpha-beta-depleted transplantation in children. The CDR3 has 16 residues. Germline V gives CDR1 MNHEY, CDR2 SMNVEV (reference sequence). The V gene end was trimmed by 6 bases and the J gene end by 7 bases; junction bases not matched to a gene: 7. Findings of the study overall: Where alpha-beta T cells came from about two months after transplant was reportedly several hundred expanded graft clones. At one year after transplant, newly produced T cells mostly accounted for T-cell counts and diversity.

For TCRbeta, the library was prepared with unique molecular identifiers. TCRdb processed the PCR reads anew with MiXCR; each CDR3 protein has one entry. Here the sample spans hundreds of thousands of distinct CDR3 sequences, under 15% being singletons. A few counts support this clonotype. Its antigen remains unknown. The TCR originated in a male patient aged 10 to 17 who had a stem cell transplant for acute myeloid leukemia, so the T cells may come from the graft donor. The sample was PBMCs, mostly from graft donor cells, taken 360 days after TCRalphabeta/CD19-depleted stem cell transplant. J is TRBJ2-1 and V is TRBV27, with TRBD2 matching over 15 bases. The CDR3 DNA follows: TGTGCCAGCAGACGGACTAGCGGGAGGGCCCTGAATGAGCAGTTCTTC. Its translation: CASRRTSGRALNEQFF.